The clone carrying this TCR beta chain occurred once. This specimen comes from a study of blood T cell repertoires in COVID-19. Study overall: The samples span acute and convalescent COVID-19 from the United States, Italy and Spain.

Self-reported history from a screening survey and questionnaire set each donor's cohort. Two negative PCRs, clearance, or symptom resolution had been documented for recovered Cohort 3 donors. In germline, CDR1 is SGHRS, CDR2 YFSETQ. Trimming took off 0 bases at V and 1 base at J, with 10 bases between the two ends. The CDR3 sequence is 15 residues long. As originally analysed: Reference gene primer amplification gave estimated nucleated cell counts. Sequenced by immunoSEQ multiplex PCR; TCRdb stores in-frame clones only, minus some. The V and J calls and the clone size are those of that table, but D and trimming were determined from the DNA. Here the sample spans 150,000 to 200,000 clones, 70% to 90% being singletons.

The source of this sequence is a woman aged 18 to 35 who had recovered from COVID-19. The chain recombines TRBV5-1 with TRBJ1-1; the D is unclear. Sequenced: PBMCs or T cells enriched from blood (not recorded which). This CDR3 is CASSLGGFSNTEAFF. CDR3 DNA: TGCGCCAGCAGCTTGGGCGGCTTCTCGAACACTGAAGCTTTCTTT.